The rows below give T cell receptor beta chains drawn from one sample of a study of T cells in Graves' hyperthyroidism and ophthalmopathy. TCRdb independently ran MiXCR on the multiplex PCR reads; one entry per CDR3 protein. This sample carries hundreds of thousands of distinct CDR3 sequences, 16% of them seen once, and the ten largest clones take 3.5% to 4%. Sequencing was done on a sample of blood. Receptors were obtained from a young woman with Graves' hyperthyroidism. Both conserved end residues are part of each CDR3. D genes are given only for firm matches. Clone size is given for some rows only: seen once, a few or many times, or a class if the clone is expanded.

J gene | clone size | D gene | V gene | CDR3 DNA | CDR3 protein
TRBJ2-2 | few | . | TRBV5-1 | TGCGCCAGCAGCTTGAAAGGACGGCAGTTCGCGAACACCGGGGAGCTGTTTTTT | CASSLKGRQFANTGELFF
TRBJ1-4 | . | . | TRBV29-1 | TGCAGCGCTGGGGGGGGGCGCGTCGCAACTAATGAAAAACTGTTTTTT | CSAGGGRVATNEKLFF
TRBJ1-6 | . | . | TRBV28 | TGTGCCAGCAGTTCGTCGTATTTTCTCCCCAGCTATAATTCACCCCTCCACTTT | CASSSSYFLPSYNSPLHF
TRBJ2-2 | many | TRBD1 | TRBV30 | TGTGCCTGGCACAGGGGGCAAAAGAACACCGGGGAGCTGTTTTTT | CAWHRGQKNTGELFF
TRBJ2-2 | many | TRBD2 | TRBV7-3 | TGTGCCAGCAGCTTAACTAGCGGGAGGACCGGGGAGCTGTTTTTT | CASSLTSGRTGELFF
TRBJ2-2 | . | TRBD2 | TRBV11-1 | TGTGCCAGCAGCTCACGACTAGCGGGAGTCACCGGGGAGCTGTTTTTT | CASSSRLAGVTGELFF
TRBJ2-2 | . | . | TRBV29-1 | TGCAGCGTTGAAGGTCCTCTGGGGCAGACCGCGGCTGCCGGGGAGCTGTTTTTT | CSVEGPLGQTAAAGELFF
TRBJ1-4 | . | TRBD1 | TRBV15 | TGTGCCACCAGCAGAGACAGGGGGCCAAATGAAAAACTGTTTTTT | CATSRDRGPNEKLFF
TRBJ2-7 | many | . | TRBV6-1 | TGTGCCAGCAGTTACTTAATCGGCCGTCACAACGAGCAGTACTTC | CASSYLIGRHNEQYF
TRBJ2-7 | many | . | TRBV28 | TGTGCCAGCAGTTTGGAGGATGTCACGGATACCTACGAGCAGTACTTC | CASSLEDVTDTYEQYF